This T cell receptor beta chain stems from a study of regulatory T cells in long-lasting Graves disease. Study results and caveats: The persistent group shared fewer than 3,500 public clonotypes, more than the approximately 890 shared by new patients.

Germline V gene lookup returns CDR1 MNHNS and CDR2 SASEGT. Trimming removed 10 bases at V and 2 bases at J, with 15 bases between. The CDR3 has 14 amino acids. Time point denoted: newly diagnosed GD, antithyroid drugs for less than 3 months. The TCR library was made from RNA that had been extracted from PBMCs in TRIzol. Arm-PCR of CDR3 regions and iRepertoire HTBI primers were the basis on which TCR beta libraries were built. TCRdb passed the multiplex PCR reads through MiXCR, listing each CDR3 protein once. The table records roughly 500,000 distinct CDR3 sequences, about 11% of them present only once. This clonotype appeared many times. Its antigen is as yet unknown. These same data were also listed under a study on T cells in Graves' hyperthyroidism and ophthalmopathy. From that second work: First-round RT-PCR targeting the TCR CDR3 was performed with the HTBI primer set.

The rearrangement uses TRBV6-1 and TRBJ2-1, with D possibly being TRBD1 or TRBD2 (5 bases each). The receptor's source is a young woman with Graves disease. Sequencing used peripheral blood mononuclear cells (PBMCs), obtained at new diagnosis, from a patient treated with antithyroid drugs. For the CDR3, the DNA is TGTGCCACCCGAGAGGGGCTGGCCTACAATGAGCAGTTCTTC. Its protein is CATREGLAYNEQFF.